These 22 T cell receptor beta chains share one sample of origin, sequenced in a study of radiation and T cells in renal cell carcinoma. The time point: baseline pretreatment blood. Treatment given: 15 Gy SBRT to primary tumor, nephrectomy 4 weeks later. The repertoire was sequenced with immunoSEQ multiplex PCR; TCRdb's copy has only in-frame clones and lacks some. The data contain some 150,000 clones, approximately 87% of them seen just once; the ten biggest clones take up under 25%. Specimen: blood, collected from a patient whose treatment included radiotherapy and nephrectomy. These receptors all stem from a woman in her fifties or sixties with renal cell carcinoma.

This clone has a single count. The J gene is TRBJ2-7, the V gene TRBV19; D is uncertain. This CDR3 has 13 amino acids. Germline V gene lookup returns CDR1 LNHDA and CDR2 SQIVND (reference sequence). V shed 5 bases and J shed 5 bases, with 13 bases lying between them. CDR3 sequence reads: CASSSADPDEQYF. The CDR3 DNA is TGTGCCAGTAGTTCCGCGGACCCCGACGAGCAGTACTTC.

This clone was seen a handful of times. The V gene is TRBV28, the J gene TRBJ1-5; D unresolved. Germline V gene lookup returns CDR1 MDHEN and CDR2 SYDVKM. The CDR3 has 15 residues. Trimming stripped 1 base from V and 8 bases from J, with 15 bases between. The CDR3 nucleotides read TGTGCCAGCAGTTTATTGGGAGGGAATGCGGAGCCCCAGCATTTT. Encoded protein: CASSLLGGNAEPQHF. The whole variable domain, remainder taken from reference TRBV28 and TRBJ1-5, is DVKVTQSSRYLVKRTGEKVFLECVQDMDHENMFWYRQDPGLGLRLIYFSYDVKMKEKGDIPEGYSVSREKKERFSLILESASTNQTSMYLCASSLLGGNAEPQHFGDGTRLSIL.

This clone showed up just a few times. In DNA, the CDR3 is TGTGCCAGCAGGCCCACAGGGGGAAATAATCAGCCCCAGCATTTT. Its translation is CASRPTGGNNQPQHF. The J gene is TRBJ1-5, the V gene TRBV6-1; 8 bases agree with TRBD1. This CDR3 is 15 amino acids long. With V trimmed by 6 bases and J by 4 bases, 8 bases remained unmatched. Per the germline V gene, CDR1 is MNHNS and CDR2 is SASEGT.

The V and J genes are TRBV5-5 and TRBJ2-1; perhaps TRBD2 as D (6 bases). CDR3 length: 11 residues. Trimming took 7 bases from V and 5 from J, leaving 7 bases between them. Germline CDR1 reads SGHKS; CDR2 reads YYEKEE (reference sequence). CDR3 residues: CASAGHNEQFF. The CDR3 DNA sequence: TGTGCCAGCGCGGGACACAATGAGCAGTTCTTC.

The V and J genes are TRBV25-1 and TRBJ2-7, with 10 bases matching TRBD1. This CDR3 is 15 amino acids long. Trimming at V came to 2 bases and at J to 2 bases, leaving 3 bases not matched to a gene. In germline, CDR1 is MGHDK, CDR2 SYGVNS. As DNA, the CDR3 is TGTGCCAGCAGTGAAGGGGGACAGGGGACCTACGAGCAGTACTTC. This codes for CASSEGGQGTYEQYF.

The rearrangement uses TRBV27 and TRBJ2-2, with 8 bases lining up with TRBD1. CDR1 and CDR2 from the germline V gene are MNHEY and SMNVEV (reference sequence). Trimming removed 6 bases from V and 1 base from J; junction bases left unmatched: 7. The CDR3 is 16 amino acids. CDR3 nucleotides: TGTGCCAGCAGCAGGGGGCGCCCACAGAACACCGGGGAGCTGTTTTTT. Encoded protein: CASSRGRPQNTGELFF.

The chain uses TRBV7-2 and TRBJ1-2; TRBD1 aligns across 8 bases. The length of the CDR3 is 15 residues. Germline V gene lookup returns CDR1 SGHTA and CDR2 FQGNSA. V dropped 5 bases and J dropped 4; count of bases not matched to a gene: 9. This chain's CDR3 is CASSPGTGIFYGYTF. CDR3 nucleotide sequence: TGTGCCAGCAGCCCAGGGACAGGCATTTTCTATGGCTACACCTTC. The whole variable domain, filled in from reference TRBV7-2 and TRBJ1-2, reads GAGVSQSPSNKVTEKGKDVELRCDPISGHTALYWYRQSLGQGLEFLIYFQGNSAPDKSGLPSDRFSAERTGGSVSTLTIQRTQQEDSAVYLCASSPGTGIFYGYTFGSGTRLTVV.

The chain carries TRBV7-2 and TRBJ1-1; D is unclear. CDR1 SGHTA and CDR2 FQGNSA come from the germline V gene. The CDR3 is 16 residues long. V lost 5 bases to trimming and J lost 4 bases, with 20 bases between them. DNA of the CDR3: TGTGCCAGCAGCCTAGTTTCGTATGAGGGTGGCACTGAAGCTTTCTTT. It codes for CASSLVSYEGGTEAFF.

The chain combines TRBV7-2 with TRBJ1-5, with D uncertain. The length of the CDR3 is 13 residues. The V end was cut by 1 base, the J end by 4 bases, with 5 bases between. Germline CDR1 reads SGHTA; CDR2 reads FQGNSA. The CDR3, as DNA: TGTGCCAGCAGCTTAGGAAGGAATCAGCCCCAGCATTTT. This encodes CASSLGRNQPQHF.

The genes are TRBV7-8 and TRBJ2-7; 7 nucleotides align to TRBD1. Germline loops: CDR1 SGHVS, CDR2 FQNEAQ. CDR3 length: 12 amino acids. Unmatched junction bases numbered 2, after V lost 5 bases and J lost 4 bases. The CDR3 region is CASSPRGYEQYF. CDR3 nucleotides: TGTGCCAGCAGCCCCAGGGGGTACGAGCAGTACTTC.

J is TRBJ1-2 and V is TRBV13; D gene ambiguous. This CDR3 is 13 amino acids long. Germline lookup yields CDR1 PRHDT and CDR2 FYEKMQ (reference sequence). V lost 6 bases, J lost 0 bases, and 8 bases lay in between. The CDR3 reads CASRQTPNYGYTF. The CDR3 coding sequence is TGTGCCAGCAGGCAGACTCCTAACTATGGCTACACCTTC.

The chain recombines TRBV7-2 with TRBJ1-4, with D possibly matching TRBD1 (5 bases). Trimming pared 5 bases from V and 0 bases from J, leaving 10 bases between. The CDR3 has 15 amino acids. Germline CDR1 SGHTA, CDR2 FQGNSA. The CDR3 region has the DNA TGTGCCAGCAGCCCCTGGGGGGCAACTAATGAAAAACTGTTTTTT. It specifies CASSPWGATNEKLFF.

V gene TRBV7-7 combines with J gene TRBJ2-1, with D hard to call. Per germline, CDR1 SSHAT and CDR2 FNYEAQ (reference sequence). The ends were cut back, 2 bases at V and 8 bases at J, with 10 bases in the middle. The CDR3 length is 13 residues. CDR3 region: CASSLWGGDEQFF. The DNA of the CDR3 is TGTGCCAGCAGCTTATGGGGTGGGGATGAGCAGTTCTTC.

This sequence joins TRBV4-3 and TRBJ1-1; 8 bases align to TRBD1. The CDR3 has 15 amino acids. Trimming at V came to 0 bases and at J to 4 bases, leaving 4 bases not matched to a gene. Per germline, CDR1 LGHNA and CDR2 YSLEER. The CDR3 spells CASSQETGGSTEAFF. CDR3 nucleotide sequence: TGCGCCAGCAGCCAAGAAACAGGGGGAAGCACTGAAGCTTTCTTT.

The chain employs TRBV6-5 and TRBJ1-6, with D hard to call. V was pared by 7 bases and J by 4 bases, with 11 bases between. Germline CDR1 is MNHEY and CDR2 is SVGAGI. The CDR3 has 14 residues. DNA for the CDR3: TGTGCCAGCAACCCGGACCGATATAATTCACCCCTCCACTTT. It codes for CASNPDRYNSPLHF.

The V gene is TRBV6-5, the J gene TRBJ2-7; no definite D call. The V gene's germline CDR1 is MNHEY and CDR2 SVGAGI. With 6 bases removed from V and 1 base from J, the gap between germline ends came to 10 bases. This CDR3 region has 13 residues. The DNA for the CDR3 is TGTGCCAGCAGCTCGGACGGATCCTACGAGCAGTACTTC. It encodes CASSSDGSYEQYF.

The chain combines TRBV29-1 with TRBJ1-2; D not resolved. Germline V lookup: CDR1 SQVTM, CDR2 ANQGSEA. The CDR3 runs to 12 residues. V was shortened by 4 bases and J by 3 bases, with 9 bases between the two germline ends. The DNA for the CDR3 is TGCAGCGTTGTAGGCCTCCACTATGGCTACACCTTC. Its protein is CSVVGLHYGYTF.

CDR3 protein: CASSPGTGGPGANVLTF. The DNA for the CDR3 is TGTGCCAGCAGCCCTGGGACAGGGGGCCCCGGGGCCAACGTCCTGACTTTC. The rearrangement joins TRBV5-6 to TRBJ2-6; 12 bases map to TRBD1. The CDR3 sequence is 17 residues long. J was trimmed by 4 bases and V by 4 bases; bases with no gene match: 6. Germline CDR1 is SGHDT and CDR2 is YYEEEE.

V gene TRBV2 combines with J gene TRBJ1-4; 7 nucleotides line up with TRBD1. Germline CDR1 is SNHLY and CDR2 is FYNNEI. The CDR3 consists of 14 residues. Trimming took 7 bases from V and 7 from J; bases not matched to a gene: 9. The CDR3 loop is CASNGPGGSEKLFF. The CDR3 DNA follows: TGTGCCAGCAATGGACCAGGGGGGAGTGAAAAACTGTTTTTT.

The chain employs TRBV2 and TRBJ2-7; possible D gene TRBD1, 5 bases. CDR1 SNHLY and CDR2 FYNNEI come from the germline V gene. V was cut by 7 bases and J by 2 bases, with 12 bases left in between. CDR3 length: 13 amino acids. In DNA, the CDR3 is TGTGCCAGCACAGAACAGACAGCCTACGAGCAGTACTTC. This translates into CASTEQTAYEQYF. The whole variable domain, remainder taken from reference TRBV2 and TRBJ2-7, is EPEVTQTPSHQVTQMGQEVILRCVPISNHLYFYWYRQILGQKVEFLVSFYNNEISEKSEIFDDQFSVERPDGSNFTLKIRSTKLEDSAMYFCASTEQTAYEQYFGPGTRLTVT.

CDR3 nucleotide sequence: TGTGCCAGCAGTGAATCAGGGACAGCCTCTGGAAACACCATATATTTT. This codes for CASSESGTASGNTIYF. The J gene is TRBJ1-3, the V gene TRBV6-1; TRBD1 aligns across 7 bases. The CDR3 is 16 amino acids. After removal of 2 bases from V and 0 bases from J, the junction contained 4 bases not matched to a gene. CDR1 and CDR2 from the germline V gene are MNHNS and SASEGT.

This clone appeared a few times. In DNA form, the CDR3 reads TGTGCCAGCGAACAGGGGGTTGAAGCTTTCTTT. It specifies CASEQGVEAFF. The chain carries TRBV6-5 and TRBJ1-1; 8 bases fit TRBD1. The length of the CDR3 is 11 residues. The trim removed 8 bases at V and 7 bases at J, leaving 3 bases unmatched. The germline V gene encodes CDR1 MNHEY and CDR2 SVGAGI.